The clone carrying this T cell receptor beta chain appeared a few times. This entry belongs to a study of T-cell memory formation after mild COVID-19. Germline V gene lookup returns CDR1 MNHEY and CDR2 SMNVEV (reference sequence). The junction had 17 bases not matched to a gene; V was cut back by 5 bases and J by 1 base. This CDR3 has 19 residues. A single record per CDR3 protein comes from TCRdb applying MiXCR to the 5' RACE reads. Altogether hundreds of thousands of distinct CDR3 sequences are present, roughly 20% being singletons, with the ten largest covering around 13%. This rearrangement joins TRBV27 to TRBJ1-2, with TRBD1 matching 9 bases. The sequence was obtained from an adult woman who had mild COVID-19 (a few samples of this study predate the infection). Cell type and time point are not known. The specimen was PBMCs or a T cell subset sorted from them (not recorded which). CDR3 region: CASSPYPTGGIPFNYGYTF. CDR3 nucleotide sequence: TGTGCCAGCAGTCCATACCCGACAGGGGGTATACCCTTTAACTATGGCTACACCTTC.